This TCR beta chain appears in the sequencing data of a study of cytomegalovirus exposure and HLA in healthy donors. General study points: Subsequent analysis revealed that first-cohort TCR clusters tended to co-occur in the 120 validation repertoires. The listing of approximately 160 TCR beta chains classed them as cytomegalovirus-associated.

Profiling relied on immunoSEQ multiplex PCR, and the TCRdb table lists in-frame clones only, not all of them. The top ten hold 1.5% to 2% of the sample, which has more than 95,000 clones, approximately 95% seen once. The CDR3 runs 16 residues. Germline V lookup: CDR1 SGHRS, CDR2 YFSETQ. Trimming removed 0 bases at V and 6 bases at J, with 19 bases between. With respect to this clone: Its target is unknown.

The receptor comes from a man aged 18 to 30 in good health and CMV-seronegative. V usage is TRBV5-1 and J usage is TRBJ2-7; a possible D gene is TRBD1 (6 bases). Sequences were obtained from PBMCs. CDR3 amino acids: CASSLEWLGQPGEQYF. Written as DNA, the CDR3 is TGCGCCAGCAGCTTGGAGTGGTTAGGACAGCCGGGCGAGCAGTACTTC.